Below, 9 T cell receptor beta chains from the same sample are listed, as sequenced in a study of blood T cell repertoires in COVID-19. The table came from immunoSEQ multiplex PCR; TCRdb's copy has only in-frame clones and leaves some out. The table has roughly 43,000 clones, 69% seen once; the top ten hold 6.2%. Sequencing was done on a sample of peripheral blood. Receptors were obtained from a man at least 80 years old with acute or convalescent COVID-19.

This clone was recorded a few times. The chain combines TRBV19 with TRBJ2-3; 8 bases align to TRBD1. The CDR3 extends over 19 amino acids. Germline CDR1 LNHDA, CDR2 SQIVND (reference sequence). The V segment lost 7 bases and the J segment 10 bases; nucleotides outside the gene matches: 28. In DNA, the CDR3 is TGTGCCAGTACCCGGGACAGGACCCACTCTAACCTGAGAGTGGAGGCGCAGTATTTT. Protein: CASTRDRTHSNLRVEAQYF.

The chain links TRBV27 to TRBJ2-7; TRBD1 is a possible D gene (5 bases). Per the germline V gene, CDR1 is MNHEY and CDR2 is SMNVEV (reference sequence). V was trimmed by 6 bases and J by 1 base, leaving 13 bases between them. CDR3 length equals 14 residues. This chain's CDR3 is CASRKGRASYEQYF. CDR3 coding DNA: TGTGCCAGCAGGAAGGGCAGGGCTTCCTACGAGCAGTACTTC.

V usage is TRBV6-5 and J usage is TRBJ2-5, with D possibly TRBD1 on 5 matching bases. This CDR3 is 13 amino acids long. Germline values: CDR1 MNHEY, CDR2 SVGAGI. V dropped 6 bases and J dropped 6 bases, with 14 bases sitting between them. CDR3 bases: TGTGCCAGCAGGCTCGACAGCCAGCAGACCCAGTACTTC. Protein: CASRLDSQQTQYF.

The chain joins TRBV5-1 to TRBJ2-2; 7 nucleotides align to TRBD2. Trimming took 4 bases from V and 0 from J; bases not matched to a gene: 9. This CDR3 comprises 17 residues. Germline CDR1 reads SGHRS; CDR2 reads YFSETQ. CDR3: CASSATLTSANTGELFF. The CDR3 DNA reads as TGCGCCAGCAGCGCGACCCTAACTAGCGCGAACACCGGGGAGCTGTTTTTT.

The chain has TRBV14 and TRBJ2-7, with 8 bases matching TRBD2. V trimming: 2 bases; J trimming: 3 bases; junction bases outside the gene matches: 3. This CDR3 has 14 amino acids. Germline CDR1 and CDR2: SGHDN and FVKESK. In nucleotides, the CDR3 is TGTGCCAGCAGCCAATTAGGGACTAGCTACGAGCAGTACTTC. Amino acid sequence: CASSQLGTSYEQYF.

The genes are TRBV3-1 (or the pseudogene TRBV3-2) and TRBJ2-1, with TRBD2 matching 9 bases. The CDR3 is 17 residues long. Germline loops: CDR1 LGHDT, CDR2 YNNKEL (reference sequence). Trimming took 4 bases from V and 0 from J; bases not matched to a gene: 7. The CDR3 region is CASSPVGGRGSYNEQFF. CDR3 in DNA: TGTGCCAGCAGCCCAGTTGGCGGGAGGGGCTCCTACAATGAGCAGTTCTTC.

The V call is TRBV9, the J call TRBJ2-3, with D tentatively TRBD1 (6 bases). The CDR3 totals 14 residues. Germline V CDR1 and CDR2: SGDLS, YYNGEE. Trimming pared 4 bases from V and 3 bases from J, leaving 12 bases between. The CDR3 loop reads CASSRDIETDTQYF. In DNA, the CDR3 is TGTGCCAGCAGCCGGGACATCGAAACAGATACGCAGTATTTT.

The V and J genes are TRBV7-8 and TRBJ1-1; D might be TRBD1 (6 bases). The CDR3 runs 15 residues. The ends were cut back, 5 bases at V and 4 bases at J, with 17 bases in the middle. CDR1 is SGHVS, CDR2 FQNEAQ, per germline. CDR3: CASSPGVQGSTEAFF. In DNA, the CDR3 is TGTGCCAGCAGCCCTGGCGTGCAGGGGAGCACTGAAGCTTTCTTT.

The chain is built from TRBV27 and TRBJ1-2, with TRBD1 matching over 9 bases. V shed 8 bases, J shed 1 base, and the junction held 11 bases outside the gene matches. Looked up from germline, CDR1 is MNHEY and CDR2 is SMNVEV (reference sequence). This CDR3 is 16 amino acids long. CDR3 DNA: TGTGCCAGCGGAAAAACAGGGACAGGGATTAACTATGGCTACACCTTC. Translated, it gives CASGKTGTGINYGYTF.